One T cell receptor (beta chain) is described in this entry. Treatment in this sample: about 20 received Ad26.COV2.S at low or high dose, single or two shots; 5 received placebo; per-sample allocation not given. Sampling occurred on day 63 after the first vaccine or placebo injection. This sample is part of a study of Ad26.COV2.S vaccination and SARS-CoV-2 variants. Clones were read by immunoSEQ multiplex PCR, and TCRdb kept only the in-frame ones, dropping some. The data contain 330,000 or so clones, approximately 87% of them singletons. CDR1 is SEHNR, CDR2 FQNEAQ, per germline (reference sequence). The CDR3 is made up of 17 amino acids. V gave up 3 bases and J gave up 3 bases, with 17 bases separating them.

Here the sequenced sample was peripheral blood, taken in a trial of Ad26.COV2.S vaccine versus placebo. The receptor was isolated from a person aged 18-65 years who received the Ad26.COV2.S COVID-19 vaccine or a placebo. The chain carries TRBV7-9 and TRBJ2-2; D might be TRBD1 (7 bases). The CDR3 spells CASSFMSRGADTGELFF. The DNA of the CDR3 is TGTGCCAGCAGCTTTATGTCCAGGGGGGCGGACACCGGGGAGCTGTTTTTT.